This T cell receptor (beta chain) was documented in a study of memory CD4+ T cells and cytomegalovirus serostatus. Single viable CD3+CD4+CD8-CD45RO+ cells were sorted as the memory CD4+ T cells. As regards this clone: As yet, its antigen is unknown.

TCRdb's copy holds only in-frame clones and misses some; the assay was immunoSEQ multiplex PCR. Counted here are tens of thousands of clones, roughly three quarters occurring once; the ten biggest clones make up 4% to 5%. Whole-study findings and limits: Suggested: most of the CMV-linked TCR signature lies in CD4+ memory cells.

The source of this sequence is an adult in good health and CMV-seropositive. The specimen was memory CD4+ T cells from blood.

As DNA, the CDR3 is TGTGCCAGCGGACTTCTACAGGGGATCTTGAACACCGGGGAGCTGTTTTTT. Its protein product is CASGLLQGILNTGELFF. The rearrangement joins TRBV11-2 to TRBJ2-2; 7 positions match TRBD1. Per germline, CDR1 SGHAT and CDR2 FQNNGV. The V segment lost 8 bases and the J segment 1 base; nucleotides outside the gene matches: 13. CDR3 length equals 17 residues.